The 6 T cell receptor beta chains in this list originate from one sample, sequenced in a study of PD-1 blockade in mismatch repair-deficient tumors. Produced via immunoSEQ multiplex PCR; TCRdb's table is partial and in-frame only. The table shows some 66,000 clones, with around 89% occurring only once. Source: peripheral blood, taken 52 weeks after starting pembrolizumab. Receptors were obtained from an adult with mismatch repair-deficient cancer.

This sequence joins TRBV27 and TRBJ2-7, with 7 bases aligning to TRBD1. With 4 bases clipped from V and 2 bases from J, the junction kept 5 bases outside the gene matches. Germline values: CDR1 MNHEY, CDR2 SMNVEV (reference sequence). CDR3 length: 14 amino acids. The DNA for the CDR3 is TGTGCCAGCAGTTATTACAGGGGCCCCTACGAGCAGTACTTC. Protein: CASSYYRGPYEQYF.

CDR3 amino acids: CASRPKGGVFTGELFF. CDR3 sequence (DNA): TGTGCCAGCAGACCGAAGGGAGGAGTGTTCACCGGGGAGCTGTTTTTT. This chain connects TRBV27 to TRBJ2-2; D might be TRBD2 (6 bases). The germline V and J ends were trimmed by 6 bases and 4 bases, with 18 bases remaining between them. Germline assignment: CDR1 MNHEY and CDR2 SMNVEV (reference sequence). This CDR3 spans 16 amino acids.

The V gene is TRBV4-1, the J gene TRBJ2-7; D call uncertain. Per the germline V gene, CDR1 is MGHRA and CDR2 is YSYEKL. Between the trimmed V and J ends, which lost 0 bases and 3 bases, there was a span of 9 bases. The CDR3 is made up of 14 amino acids. CDR3 DNA: TGCGCCAGCAGCCAAGAAAACTCAGTCTACGAGCAGTACTTC. Translated: CASSQENSVYEQYF.

V and J are TRBV28 and TRBJ2-2, with TRBD2 identical over 8 bases. The length of the CDR3 is 15 residues. From germline, CDR1 is MDHEN and CDR2 SYDVKM. The J segment lost 2 bases and the V segment lost 6 bases, leaving 5 bases of the junction unmatched. The CDR3 loop is CASSGAGANTGELFF. The CDR3 DNA is TGTGCCAGCAGCGGAGCGGGGGCCAACACCGGGGAGCTGTTTTTT.

The CDR3 spells CAWSMVSGANVLTF. The CDR3 DNA sequence: TGTGCCTGGTCAATGGTTTCTGGGGCCAACGTCCTGACTTTC. This sequence joins TRBV30 and TRBJ2-6; D gene uncertain. The CDR3 extends over 14 amino acids. Germline V CDR1 and CDR2: GTSNPN, SVGIG (reference sequence). Trimming stripped 5 bases from V and 1 base from J, with 9 bases between.

The V gene is TRBV5-1, the J gene TRBJ1-1; TRBD1 matches 7 bases. Germline CDR1 and CDR2: SGHRS and YFSETQ. Losses at the gene ends were 3 bases for V and 4 bases for J; bases not matched to a gene: 12. This CDR3 spans 16 amino acids. For the CDR3, the DNA is TGCGCCAGCAGCTCGCGGACAGGCCAACCGGCCACTGAAGCTTTCTTT. This sequence encodes CASSSRTGQPATEAFF.